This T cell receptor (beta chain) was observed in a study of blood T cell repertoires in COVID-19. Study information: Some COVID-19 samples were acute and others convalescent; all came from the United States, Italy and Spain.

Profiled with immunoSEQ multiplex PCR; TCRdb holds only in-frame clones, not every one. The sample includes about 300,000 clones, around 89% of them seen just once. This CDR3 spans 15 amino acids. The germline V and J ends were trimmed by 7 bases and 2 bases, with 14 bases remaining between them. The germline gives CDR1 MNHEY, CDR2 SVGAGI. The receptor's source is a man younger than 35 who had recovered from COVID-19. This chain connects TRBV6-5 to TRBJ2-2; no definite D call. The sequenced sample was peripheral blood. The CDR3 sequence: CASTSRSPNTGELFF. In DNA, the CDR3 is TGTGCCAGCACATCCCGAAGCCCTAACACCGGGGAGCTGTTTTTT.